This is a list of T cell receptor beta chains from one sample in a study of graft-versus-host responses after intestinal transplantation. Here immunoSEQ multiplex PCR was the method, and the copy in TCRdb shows in-frame clones only, minus some. The table records about 37,000 clones, 87% of them present only once. The source material was ileum tissue, sampled more than 200 days after intestinal transplant. All receptors come from a human patient who received an intestinal transplant, so some T cells may come from the graft donor. The CDR3 runs from the conserved cysteine through the conserved F or W. The order of the fields is D gene, clone size, V gene, J gene, CDR3 protein, CDR3 DNA. A D gene is named only where the DNA matches it firmly. The size field is filled for only some rows; it gives once, few, many or a size class.

TRBD1	once	TRBV25-1	TRBJ1-1	CASSELDRDTEAFF	TGTGCCAGCAGTGAATTAGACAGGGACACTGAAGCTTTCTTT
NA	once	TRBV18	TRBJ2-2	CASSPRGPKNTGELFF	TGTGCCAGCTCACCCAGAGGACCGAAGAACACCGGGGAGCTGTTTTTT
TRBD2	NA	TRBV5-4	TRBJ2-5	CASTLKLGRVETQYF	TGTGCCAGCACCCTCAAGTTGGGGAGGGTGGAGACCCAGTACTTC
NA	NA	TRBV5-4	TRBJ1-4	CASSLGGGDEKLFF	TGTGCCAGCAGCTTGGGAGGGGGGGATGAAAAACTGTTTTTT
NA	NA	TRBV7-3	TRBJ2-1	CASSLSPGNEQFF	TGTGCCAGCAGCTTAAGTCCAGGCAATGAGCAGTTCTTC
TRBD2	NA	TRBV19	TRBJ2-3	CASRTSGPVDTQYF	TGTGCCAGTAGGACTAGCGGGCCGGTTGATACGCAGTATTTT
TRBD1	NA	TRBV10-1	TRBJ2-3	CASIARQGFLESTDTQYF	TGCGCCAGCATCGCCCGACAGGGCTTCCTAGAGAGCACAGATACGCAGTATTTT
NA	NA	TRBV10-2	TRBJ2-6	CASSEAVVAGANVLTF	TGCGCCAGCAGTGAGGCGGTCGTGGCTGGGGCCAACGTCCTGACTTTC
NA	NA	TRBV27	TRBJ2-5	CASPLKETQYF	TGTGCCAGCCCATTGAAAGAGACCCAGTACTTC
TRBD1	once	TRBV25-1	TRBJ2-7	CASSTTETGGYYEQYF	TGTGCCAGCAGTACCACCGAGACAGGGGGTTACTACGAGCAGTACTTC
NA	NA	TRBV7-9	TRBJ2-7	CASSFGPSYEQYF	TGTGCCAGCAGCTTCGGGCCCTCCTACGAGCAGTACTTC
NA	NA	TRBV6-1	TRBJ2-2	CASSWVGVYTGELFF	TGTGCCAGCAGTTGGGTAGGGGTTTACACCGGGGAGCTGTTTTTT
TRBD2	medium-sized	TRBV7-2	TRBJ2-7	CASSPGFGEGYEQYF	TGTGCCAGCAGCCCCGGGTTTGGGGAGGGGTACGAGCAGTACTTC
NA	NA	TRBV7-9	TRBJ2-7	CASSSWADSQSDEQYF	TGTGCCAGCAGCTCGTGGGCAGACAGCCAGTCCGACGAGCAGTACTTC
NA	NA	TRBV5-4	TRBJ1-2	CASTSGLQGYGYTF	TGTGCCAGCACTTCGGGTCTACAGGGCTATGGCTACACCTTC
TRBD1	NA	TRBV5-1	TRBJ2-7	CASSPIQGLGYEQYF	TGCGCCAGCAGCCCCATACAGGGGCTCGGCTACGAGCAGTACTTC
TRBD1	NA	TRBV5-5	TRBJ2-1	CASSRWDRGIDEQFF	TGTGCCAGCAGCCGATGGGACAGGGGAATCGATGAGCAGTTCTTC
TRBD1	NA	TRBV2	TRBJ1-2	CASKQGELYGYTF	TGTGCCAGCAAACAGGGGGAACTCTATGGCTACACCTTC
TRBD1	once	TRBV5-5	TRBJ1-2	CASSQGQYGYTF	TGTGCCAGCAGCCAGGGACAGTACGGCTACACCTTC
TRBD1	NA	TRBV4-1	TRBJ1-5	CASSQVAGGEPQHF	TGCGCCAGCAGCCAAGTGGCAGGGGGAGAGCCCCAGCATTTT
NA	NA	TRBV5-1	TRBJ2-3	CASKEEGGWADTQYF	TGCGCCAGCAAGGAGGAGGGGGGCTGGGCAGATACGCAGTATTTT
NA	NA	TRBV27	TRBJ1-2	CASSLRAGGAGYTF	TGTGCCAGCAGTTTACGGGCGGGGGGGGCTGGCTACACCTTC
NA	once	TRBV11-3	TRBJ2-1	CASSLAVGLNNEQFF	TGTGCCAGCAGCTTAGCAGTGGGACTTAACAATGAGCAGTTCTTC
NA	once	TRBV10-3	TRBJ2-1	CAISGQAGSSYNEQFF	TGTGCCATCAGTGGGCAGGCCGGGAGCTCCTACAATGAGCAGTTCTTC
TRBD1	NA	TRBV2	TRBJ2-7	CASSHPKKDRGHEQYF	TGTGCCAGCAGTCACCCTAAAAAGGACAGGGGACACGAGCAGTACTTC
NA	NA	TRBV5-6	TRBJ2-4	CASSLALGLAKNIQYF	TGTGCCAGCAGCTTGGCCCTGGGGTTAGCCAAAAACATTCAGTACTTC
TRBD2	NA	TRBV11-2	TRBJ2-2	CASSLPRLAHHTGELFF	TGTGCCAGCAGCTTACCCAGACTAGCCCATCACACCGGGGAGCTGTTTTTT
NA	NA	TRBV15	TRBJ2-4	CATSQGSGAKNIQYF	TGTGCCACCAGCCAGGGGTCGGGGGCCAAAAACATTCAGTACTTC
NA	few	TRBV4-1	TRBJ1-1	CASSHPGTAARGPEAFF	TGCGCCAGCAGTCATCCCGGGACGGCGGCCCGTGGTCCTGAAGCTTTCTTT
NA	NA	TRBV7-8	TRBJ2-1	CASSLAGGTGSYNEQFF	TGTGCCAGCAGCTTAGCTGGCGGCACAGGGTCCTACAATGAGCAGTTCTTC
NA	once	TRBV11-3	TRBJ2-7	CASSLDGSGAYEQYF	TGTGCCAGCAGCTTAGATGGCAGCGGCGCCTACGAGCAGTACTTC
NA	NA	TRBV10-3	TRBJ2-5	CAIAPGLLYGETQYF	TGTGCCATCGCACCTGGACTGCTCTATGGGGAGACCCAGTACTTC
NA	NA	TRBV5-4	TRBJ1-1	CASGTWDTEAFF	TGTGCCAGCGGGACCTGGGACACTGAAGCTTTCTTT
NA	NA	TRBV11-2	TRBJ2-7	CASSYLGLGPYF	TGTGCCAGCAGCTATTTGGGTTTGGGGCCGTACTTC
NA	NA	TRBV27	TRBJ2-7	CASGPGATYEQYF	TGTGCCAGCGGACCAGGGGCGACCTACGAGCAGTACTTC
NA	NA	TRBV10-3	TRBJ2-7	CAIGYSVSSGQYF	TGTGCCATCGGATACAGCGTCTCGTCAGGGCAGTACTTC
NA	NA	TRBV5-6	TRBJ1-2	CASSLVTPDNYGYTF	TGTGCCAGCAGCTTGGTAACCCCAGACAACTATGGCTACACCTTC
TRBD2	NA	TRBV14	TRBJ2-2	CASSARLAGIPGELFF	TGTGCCAGCAGCGCGCGACTAGCGGGAATCCCCGGGGAGCTGTTTTTT
TRBD2	few	TRBV7-6	TRBJ2-5	CASSLSAGGLETQYF	TGTGCCAGCAGCTTATCCGCGGGAGGCCTGGAGACCCAGTACTTC
TRBD2	NA	TRBV10-1	TRBJ2-3	CASSEARLAGPKYF	TGCGCCAGCAGTGAGGCCCGACTAGCGGGGCCCAAGTATTTT
TRBD2	NA	TRBV9	TRBJ2-5	CASSQLAGGPETQYF	TGTGCCAGCAGCCAGCTAGCGGGAGGGCCGGAGACCCAGTACTTC
NA	NA	TRBV9	TRBJ2-1	CASSVSRNRVNEQFF	TGTGCCAGCAGCGTCTCTCGAAACCGGGTCAATGAGCAGTTCTTC
TRBD2	NA	TRBV27	TRBJ2-1	CASSLRGDEQFF	TGTGCCAGCAGTTTACGGGGGGATGAGCAGTTCTTC
TRBD1	NA	TRBV28	TRBJ2-5	CASSLSRTGGAETQYF	TGTGCCAGCAGTTTATCCCGGACAGGGGGCGCGGAGACCCAGTACTTC
TRBD2	once	TRBV4-2	TRBJ2-7	CASSRVGREGYEQYF	TGTGCCAGCAGCCGAGTGGGGAGGGAAGGCTACGAGCAGTACTTC
NA	NA	TRBV5-1	TRBJ2-3	CASSRGPTDTQYF	TGCGCCAGCAGCAGAGGGCCAACAGATACGCAGTATTTT
TRBD2	few	TRBV2	TRBJ2-7	CASKMGLAEPEQYF	TGTGCCAGCAAGATGGGACTAGCGGAGCCAGAGCAGTACTTC